Below, 4 T cell receptor beta chains from the same sample are listed, as sequenced in a study of CXCR3-negative and CXCR3-positive naive CD8 T cells. In preparing the TRB cDNA libraries, 5' RACE with UMI labels was used. TCRdb reprocessed the 5' RACE reads; each CDR3 protein has one entry and no DNA is given. The specimen's table records around 92,000 distinct CDR3 sequences. Sequencing was done on a sample of naive CXCR3- CD8+ T cells from blood. Indicated subset: CD45RO-CCR7+CD27+CD95- naive CD8+ T cells lacking CXCR3 (TNR3-). The receptors were gathered from a human donor in good health. Some clones in this sample may be carry-over from other donors' samples.

The chain joins TRBV7-6 to TRBJ2-5; TCRdb lists TRBD2, though no DNA is available to test this call. This CDR3 has 16 amino acids. Germline lookup yields CDR1 SGHVS and CDR2 FNYEAQ. The CDR3 region is CASSSTGTSGKETQYF.

The CDR3 protein is CASSPKDYTDTQYF. The V gene is TRBV18, the J gene TRBJ2-3. CDR3 size: 14 residues. Germline assignment: CDR1 KGHSH and CDR2 LQKENI.

This chain links TRBV30 with TRBJ2-1. The CDR3 has 12 residues. Germline lookup yields CDR1 GTSNPN and CDR2 SVGIG (reference sequence). CDR3 residues: CAWSVPYNEQFF.

The gene calls are TRBV29-1 and TRBJ2-1; TCRdb picks TRBD2, but there is no DNA to check that call. Per germline, CDR1 SQVTM and CDR2 ANQGSEA. The CDR3 consists of 18 residues. CDR3 region: CSAGGLAGDEVLGNEQFF.